This is a list of T cell receptor beta chains from one sample in a study of blood T cell repertoires in COVID-19. Profiled with immunoSEQ multiplex PCR; TCRdb holds only in-frame clones, not every one. This table has around 57,000 clones, about 90% appearing once. The sample comprised peripheral blood. These TCRs come from a woman over 75 with COVID-19, enrolled during active disease. CDR3s include the opening cysteine and the closing phenylalanine or tryptophan. The order of the fields is D gene, J gene, V gene, clone size, CDR3 DNA, CDR3 protein. A D gene is named only where the DNA matches it firmly. A clone size is listed for some rows: how often the clone was seen (once, few, many), or a class if it is expanded.

NA | TRBJ1-1 | TRBV27 | NA | TGTGCCAGCAGTTCCTTGGGGGGCACTGAAGCTTTCTTT | CASSSLGGTEAFF
TRBD1 | TRBJ2-7 | TRBV6-5 | NA | TGTGCCAGCAGTTTAATCCCCGGACAGGGAGGCGAGCAGTACTTC | CASSLIPGQGGEQYF
TRBD2 | TRBJ2-3 | TRBV19 | NA | TGTGCCAGTAGTATAAGCGGGGGTCGCACAGATACGCAGTATTTT | CASSISGGRTDTQYF
TRBD1 | TRBJ1-5 | TRBV19 | NA | TGTGCCAGTAGGGGGGACAGGGGGTTGAGTCAGCCCCAGCATTTT | CASRGDRGLSQPQHF
TRBD1 | TRBJ2-1 | TRBV27 | once | TGTGCCAGCAGTCCTATGACAGGGGGCCCCTACAATGAGCAGTTCTTC | CASSPMTGGPYNEQFF
NA | TRBJ1-2 | TRBV6-5 | NA | TGTGCCAGCAGTTACCGCCAGGGAAGTGGCTACACCTTC | CASSYRQGSGYTF
NA | TRBJ2-3 | TRBV11-2 | NA | TGTGCCAGCAGCCCAGCCGGTGGGCAGACAGATACGCAGTATTTT | CASSPAGGQTDTQYF
NA | TRBJ2-3 | TRBV9 | once | TGTGCCAGCAGCGTAGGGCCAGTCACAGATACGCAGTATTTT | CASSVGPVTDTQYF
TRBD1 | TRBJ1-1 | TRBV10-2 | NA | TGCGCCAGCAGAGGAGGGACAGGAGGGACTGAAGCTTTCTTT | CASRGGTGGTEAFF
TRBD2 | TRBJ2-3 | TRBV3-1/TRBV3-2 | NA | TGTGCCAGCAGCTCTATAGCGGGGAAGTGGGCAGATACGCAGTATTTT | CASSSIAGKWADTQYF
TRBD2 | TRBJ2-3 | TRBV30 | NA | TGTGCCTGGAGGCCGGTCAGGCGGGGGGGCCCCGGAGATACGCAGTATTTT | CAWRPVRRGGPGDTQYF
TRBD1 | TRBJ1-1 | TRBV5-4 | NA | TGTGCCAGCAGCTCCCTCGACAGGGTGGCTTTCTTT | CASSSLDRVAFF
TRBD1 | TRBJ1-2 | TRBV30 | NA | TGTGCCTTGGGGGCAGGGGGCTATGGCTACACCTTC | CALGAGGYGYTF
TRBD2 | TRBJ2-2 | TRBV6-5 | NA | TGTGCCAGCAGTTTACCGACTAGCCGAAACACCGGGGAGCTGTTTTTT | CASSLPTSRNTGELFF
NA | TRBJ1-6 | TRBV30 | NA | TGTGCCTGGAGCTTAGGGGGAGCATCCTACAATTCACCCCTCCACTTT | CAWSLGGASYNSPLHF
TRBD2 | TRBJ2-5 | TRBV12-5 | NA | TGTGCTAGTGGCCGGGGACTAGCGGGGGTGGAGACCCAGTACTTC | CASGRGLAGVETQYF